The present T cell receptor beta chain was sequenced within a study of blood T cell repertoires in COVID-19. Study-wide context: The study drew acute and convalescent COVID-19 samples from the United States, Italy and Spain.

The CDR3 has 15 residues. V gave up 4 bases and J gave up 3 bases, with 17 bases separating them. CDR1 SGDLS and CDR2 YYNGEE come from the germline V gene. This clone has only one observation. TCRdb keeps only in-frame clones here, not all; method: immunoSEQ multiplex PCR. Found here are 37,000 or so clones, roughly 84% of them singletons; the top ten hold 12%. The sequence was collected from a man in his sixties with active COVID-19. The chain uses TRBV9 and TRBJ2-7; D ambiguous. The sequencing input was peripheral blood. CDR3 sequence reads: CASSSTASGVYEQYF. As DNA, the CDR3 is TGTGCCAGCAGCTCGACGGCGAGTGGAGTCTACGAGCAGTACTTC.